This T cell receptor (beta chain) stems from a study of T cells after posttransplantation cyclophosphamide. The germline V gene has CDR1 KGHSH and CDR2 LQKENI. CDR3 size: 14 residues. The V end lost 1 base, the J end lost 7 bases, and 13 bases lay between the germline ends. Generated by immunoSEQ multiplex PCR, the TCRdb table keeps only in-frame clones and is missing some. The repertoire consists of 30,000 or so clones, none detected only once. Many counts were recorded for this clone. The antigen is not known. General observations from the study: Blood and skin or GI T cell repertoires showed limited TRB overlap.

The rearrangement joins TRBV18 to TRBJ2-5; D is unclear. The source material was PBMCs. This TCR came from a woman aged 60-70 years in good health, CMV-negative, and a related stem cell transplant donor. In DNA, the CDR3 is TGTGCCAGCTCACCACTCGTAGGTCCGGGGACCCAGTACTTC. Translated, it gives CASSPLVGPGTQYF.